The rows below give T cell receptor beta chains drawn from one sample of a study of blood T cell repertoires in COVID-19. Method: immunoSEQ multiplex PCR; TCRdb's copy keeps in-frame clones and lacks some. This sample has a few hundred thousand clones, with around nine tenths found just once. The sequenced sample consisted of PBMCs or T cells enriched from blood (not recorded which). The receptors derive from a woman in her twenties or thirties who had recovered from COVID-19. The CDR3 runs from the conserved cysteine through the conserved F or W. D genes are given only for firm matches. Size tells how often a clone was seen (once, few, many) or the class of an expanded clone, and some rows leave it out.

NA,TRBD1,TRBV28,TRBJ2-1,TGTGCCAGCAACCGGGACAGTTCCTACAATGAGCAGTTCTTC,CASNRDSSYNEQFF
NA,NA,TRBV7-8,TRBJ1-2,TGTGCCAGCAGCCTCGACAGGACTAACTATGGCTACACCTTC,CASSLDRTNYGYTF
NA,NA,TRBV28,TRBJ2-7,TGTGCCAGCAGTCCCCCAGGGGCCGGGCCCTACGAGCAGTACTTC,CASSPPGAGPYEQYF
NA,NA,TRBV2,TRBJ2-7,TGTGCCAGCAGTGCCGGTTACGAGCAGTACTTC,CASSAGYEQYF
few,NA,TRBV4-2,TRBJ1-1,TGTGCCAGCAGCCAAGACAGACGGGCTGAAGCTTTCTTT,CASSQDRRAEAFF
NA,TRBD1,TRBV27,TRBJ1-5,TGTGCCAGCAGTCCCAGATGGGACAGGGTTCAGCCCCAGCATTTT,CASSPRWDRVQPQHF
NA,TRBD1,TRBV7-9,TRBJ2-7,TGTGCCAGCAGCGGGTCCTCAAGACAGGGGGACGAGCAGTACTTC,CASSGSSRQGDEQYF
NA,NA,TRBV2,TRBJ2-1,TGTGCCAGCCTACCCCGTTCCCTTACCGATGAGCAGTTCTTC,CASLPRSLTDEQFF
NA,TRBD2,TRBV3-1/TRBV3-2,TRBJ2-1,TGTGCCAGCAGCCAAGAGCCAGCGGGAGCGGGGTTCTACAATGAGCAGTTCTTC,CASSQEPAGAGFYNEQFF
NA,NA,TRBV18,TRBJ1-1,TGTGCCAGCGCAGGGGACATAAACACTGAAGCTTTCTTT,CASAGDINTEAFF
NA,TRBD1,TRBV7-2,TRBJ1-5,TGTGCCAGCAGCTTCGACAGGGGAGGCAATCAGCCCCAGCATTTT,CASSFDRGGNQPQHF
NA,NA,TRBV7-9,TRBJ2-7,TGTGCCAGCAGCTTCAGCCTGGGCGACTACGAGCAGTACTTC,CASSFSLGDYEQYF
NA,NA,TRBV6-5,TRBJ1-6,TGTGCCAGTCTTAGACCCCAGGGGCTGGTTTCACCCCTCCACTTT,CASLRPQGLVSPLHF
NA,NA,TRBV7-9,TRBJ1-1,TGTGCCAGCAGCTTTCAGGGTATGAGCACTGAAGCTTTCTTT,CASSFQGMSTEAFF
few,NA,TRBV5-1,TRBJ2-7,TGCGCCAGCAGCTTGGACGGTCTGGACGAGCAGTACTTC,CASSLDGLDEQYF
NA,NA,TRBV28,TRBJ1-5,TGTGCCAGCAGTTTTTGGGGGCGGGGCAATCAGCCCCAGCATTTT,CASSFWGRGNQPQHF
NA,TRBD1,TRBV30,TRBJ1-4,TGTGCCTGGAGTTCACAGGGGAATGAAAAACTGTTTTTT,CAWSSQGNEKLFF
NA,TRBD1,TRBV19,TRBJ1-5,TGTGCCAGTAGTACGGGACAGCGGTCTCAGCCCCAGCATTTT,CASSTGQRSQPQHF
NA,NA,TRBV6-5,TRBJ1-6,TGTGCCAGCAGTTCCGTCAATTCACCCCTCCACTTT,CASSSVNSPLHF
NA,TRBD2,TRBV4-3,TRBJ2-1,TGCGCCAGCAGCCAAGATTGGCTAGCGGGATACAATGAGCAGTTCTTC,CASSQDWLAGYNEQFF
NA,TRBD1,TRBV30,TRBJ1-2,TGTGCCTGGAGTGACGACAGGGCGGCTAACTATGGCTACACCTTC,CAWSDDRAANYGYTF
NA,NA,TRBV29-1,TRBJ1-1,TGCAGCGCCAACCTGGGGGGGAACACTGAAGCTTTCTTT,CSANLGGNTEAFF
NA,NA,TRBV18,TRBJ1-4,TGTGCCAGCTCACCTAATCCAGGGCAGCTTTATGAAAAACTGTTTTTT,CASSPNPGQLYEKLFF
NA,TRBD1,TRBV18,TRBJ2-7,TGTGCCAGCTCACCAGGACAGGGGGCGTTCTACGAGCAGTACTTC,CASSPGQGAFYEQYF
few,TRBD1,TRBV18,TRBJ2-5,TGTGCCAGCTCACCATTGGCGACAGGGCCTCAAGAGACCCAGTACTTC,CASSPLATGPQETQYF
NA,TRBD2,TRBV6-4,TRBJ2-3,TGTGCCAGCGGGACTAGCGGCACAGATACGCAGTATTTT,CASGTSGTDTQYF
NA,TRBD2,TRBV12-3/TRBV12-4,TRBJ2-1,TGTGCCAGCAGTTTCGGGACTAATGGTGAGCAGTTCTTC,CASSFGTNGEQFF
once,NA,TRBV6-1,TRBJ1-3,TGTGCCAGCAGTGAAGCGGGACTTTCTCTCTCTGGAAACACCATATATTTT,CASSEAGLSLSGNTIYF
once,TRBD1,TRBV19,TRBJ2-5,TGTGCCAGTGGACAGGGGGCTTGGGAGACCCAGTACTTC,CASGQGAWETQYF
NA,TRBD2,TRBV9,TRBJ2-1,TGTGCCAGCAGCGTAGCGTTAGCGGGAGTGCCTGAGCAGTTCTTC,CASSVALAGVPEQFF
once,TRBD1,TRBV11-2,TRBJ1-3,TGTGCCAGCAGCGTACAGGGGGCTGGAAACACCATATATTTT,CASSVQGAGNTIYF
few,TRBD1,TRBV27,TRBJ2-7,TGTGCCAGCAGTTTAAAGGGGACAGGGAGTAGCGAGCAGTACTTC,CASSLKGTGSSEQYF
NA,NA,TRBV6-2/TRBV6-3,TRBJ1-1,TGTGCCAGCAGTTTGGCCTTGACTGAAGCTTTCTTT,CASSLALTEAFF
NA,TRBD1,TRBV30,TRBJ1-4,TGTGCCTGGACTCCCGACAGGGGCTATGAAAAACTGTTTTTT,CAWTPDRGYEKLFF
NA,NA,TRBV6-5,TRBJ1-2,TGTGCCAGCAGTCCGCGAGGATCCCACTATGGCTACACCTTC,CASSPRGSHYGYTF
NA,TRBD1,TRBV7-2,TRBJ1-4,TGTGCCAGCAGCGTCGACAGGGGGGCGAAGGAAAAACTGTTTTTT,CASSVDRGAKEKLFF
NA,NA,TRBV11-1,TRBJ2-1,TGTGCCAGCAGCGTGCTCGGGAGTAGTGAGCAGTTCTTC,CASSVLGSSEQFF